This T cell receptor beta chain was sequenced for a study of blood T cell repertoires in COVID-19. Sequencing used immunoSEQ multiplex PCR; TCRdb keeps in-frame clones, though not all of them. Of some 240,000 clones listed, nearly 90% are singletons. Trimming removed 3 bases at V and 0 bases at J, with 8 bases between. The CDR3 consists of 14 residues. Germline CDR1 reads LNHDA; CDR2 reads SQIVND (reference sequence). The sequencing sample was made of peripheral blood. The chain joins TRBV19 to TRBJ1-1; tentatively, D is TRBD1 (5 bases). This TCR came from an older woman with COVID-19, enrolled during active disease. The CDR3 DNA is TGTGCCAGTAGTATGATACAGGTGAACACTGAAGCTTTCTTT. This gives the protein CASSMIQVNTEAFF.